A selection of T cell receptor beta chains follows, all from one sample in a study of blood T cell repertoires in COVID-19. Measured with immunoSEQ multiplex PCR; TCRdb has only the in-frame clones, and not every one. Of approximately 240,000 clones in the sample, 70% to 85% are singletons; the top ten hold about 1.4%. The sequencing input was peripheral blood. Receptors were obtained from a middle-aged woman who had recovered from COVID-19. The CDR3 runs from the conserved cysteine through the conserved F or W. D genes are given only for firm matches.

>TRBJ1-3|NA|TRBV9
CASSAHATGLQGNTIYF
TGTGCCAGCAGCGCTCATGCAACAGGTCTCCAAGGAAACACCATATATTTT
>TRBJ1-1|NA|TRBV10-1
CASSVGGTNTEAFF
TGCGCCAGCTCGGTCGGGGGAACCAACACTGAAGCTTTCTTT
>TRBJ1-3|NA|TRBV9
CASSVAPGEAGNTIYF
TGTGCCAGCAGCGTAGCCCCCGGGGAGGCCGGAAACACCATATATTTT
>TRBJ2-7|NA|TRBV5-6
CASRFRGEQYF
TGTGCCAGCAGATTTAGAGGCGAGCAGTACTTC
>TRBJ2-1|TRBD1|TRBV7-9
CASSTTGTGIEQFF
TGTGCCAGCAGCACAACCGGGACAGGGATTGAGCAGTTCTTC
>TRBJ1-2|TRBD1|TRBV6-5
CASSYDGQGVYGYTF
TGTGCCAGCAGTTACGATGGACAGGGGGTATATGGCTACACCTTC
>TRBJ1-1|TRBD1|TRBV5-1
CASSRTPDRLGANTEAFF
TGCGCCAGCAGCCGGACACCGGACAGGTTAGGGGCGAACACTGAAGCTTTCTTT
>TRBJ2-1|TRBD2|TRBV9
CASSSSSGAEQFF
TGTGCCAGCAGCTCCTCGAGCGGGGCTGAGCAGTTCTTC
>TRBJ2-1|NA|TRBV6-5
CASTLQGYNEQFF
TGTGCCAGCACCCTTCAGGGGTACAATGAGCAGTTCTTC
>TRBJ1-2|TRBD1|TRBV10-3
CAIRALDRDYGYTF
TGTGCCATCAGGGCCCTAGACAGGGACTATGGCTACACCTTC
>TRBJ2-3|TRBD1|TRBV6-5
CASSNRGATDTQYF
TGTGCCAGCAGCAACAGGGGAGCCACAGATACGCAGTATTTT
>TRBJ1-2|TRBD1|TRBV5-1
CASSLAQGVGGYTF
TGCGCCAGCAGCTTGGCCCAGGGGGTAGGCGGCTACACCTTC